The TCR beta chain described here comes from a study of shared clonotypes between healthy human individuals. The V segment lost 10 bases and the J segment 5 bases; nucleotides outside the gene matches: 9. CDR1 and CDR2 (germline): MNHEY, SMNVEV (reference sequence). This CDR3 has 13 residues. The repertoire was sequenced with immunoSEQ multiplex PCR; TCRdb's copy has only in-frame clones and lacks some. The sample consists of roughly 2.2 million clones, more than 80% of them appearing once. This rearrangement joins TRBV27 to TRBJ2-5, with TRBD2 matching over 8 bases. The receptor was derived from a man aged 18 to 35 in good health. Some clones in this sample may be carry-over from other donors' samples. Input material: naive CD4+ T cells from PBMCs. Regarding subset: CD45RA+ positively selected. The CDR3 coding sequence is TGTGCCACCAAAGCGGGAGTCATGGAGACCCAGTACTTC. It encodes CATKAGVMETQYF.